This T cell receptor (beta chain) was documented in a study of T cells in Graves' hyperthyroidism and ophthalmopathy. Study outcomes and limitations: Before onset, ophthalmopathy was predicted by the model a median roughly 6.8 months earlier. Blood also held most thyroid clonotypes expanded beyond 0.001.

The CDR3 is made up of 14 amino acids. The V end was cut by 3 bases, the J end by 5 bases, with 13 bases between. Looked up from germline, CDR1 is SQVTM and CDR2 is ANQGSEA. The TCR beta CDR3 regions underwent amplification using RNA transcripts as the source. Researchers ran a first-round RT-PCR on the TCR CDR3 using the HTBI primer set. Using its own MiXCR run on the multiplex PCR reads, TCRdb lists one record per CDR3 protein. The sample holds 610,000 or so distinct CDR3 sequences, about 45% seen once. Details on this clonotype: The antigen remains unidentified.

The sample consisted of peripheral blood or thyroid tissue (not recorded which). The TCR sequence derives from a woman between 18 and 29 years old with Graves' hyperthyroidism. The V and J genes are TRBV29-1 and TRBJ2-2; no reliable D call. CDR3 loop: CSVEAEEGTGELFF. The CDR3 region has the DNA TGCAGCGTTGAGGCTGAGGAAGGTACCGGGGAGCTGTTTTTT.